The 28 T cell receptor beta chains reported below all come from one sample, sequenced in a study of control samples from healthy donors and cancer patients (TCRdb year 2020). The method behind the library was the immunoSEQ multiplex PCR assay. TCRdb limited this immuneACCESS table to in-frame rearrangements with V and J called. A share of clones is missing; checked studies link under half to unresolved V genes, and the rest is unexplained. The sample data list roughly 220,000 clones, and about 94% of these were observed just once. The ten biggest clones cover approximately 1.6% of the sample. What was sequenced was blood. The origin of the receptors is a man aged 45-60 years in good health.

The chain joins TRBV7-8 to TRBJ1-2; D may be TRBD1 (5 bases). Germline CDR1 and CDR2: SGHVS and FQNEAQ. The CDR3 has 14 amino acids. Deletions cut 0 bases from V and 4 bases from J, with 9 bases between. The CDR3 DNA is TGTGCCAGCAGCTTAGCTAGAACAGGCTATGGCTACACCTTC. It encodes CASSLARTGYGYTF.

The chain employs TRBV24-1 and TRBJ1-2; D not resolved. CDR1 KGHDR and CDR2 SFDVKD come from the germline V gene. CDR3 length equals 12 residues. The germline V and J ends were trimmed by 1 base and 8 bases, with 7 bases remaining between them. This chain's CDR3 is CATSDFAGGYTF. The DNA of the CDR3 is TGTGCCACCAGTGATTTCGCGGGGGGCTACACCTTC.

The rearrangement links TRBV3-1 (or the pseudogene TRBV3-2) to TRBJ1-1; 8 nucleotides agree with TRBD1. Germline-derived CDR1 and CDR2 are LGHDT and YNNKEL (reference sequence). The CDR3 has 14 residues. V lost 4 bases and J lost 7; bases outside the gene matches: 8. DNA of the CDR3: TGTGCCAGCAGCCCAACACGACAGGGGAGTGAAGCTTTCTTT. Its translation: CASSPTRQGSEAFF.

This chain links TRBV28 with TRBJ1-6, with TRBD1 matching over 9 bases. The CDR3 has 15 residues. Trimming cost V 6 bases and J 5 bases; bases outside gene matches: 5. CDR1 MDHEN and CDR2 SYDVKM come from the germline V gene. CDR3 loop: CASSGTGPNNSPLHF. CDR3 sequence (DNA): TGTGCCAGCAGCGGGACAGGGCCAAATAATTCACCCCTCCACTTT.

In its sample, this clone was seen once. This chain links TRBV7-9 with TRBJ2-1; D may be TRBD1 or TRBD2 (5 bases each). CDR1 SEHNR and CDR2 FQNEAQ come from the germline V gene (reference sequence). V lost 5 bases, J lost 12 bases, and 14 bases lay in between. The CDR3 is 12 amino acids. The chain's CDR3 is CASSLPRDRQFF. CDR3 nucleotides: TGTGCCAGCAGCCTACCCCGGGACCGGCAGTTCTTC.

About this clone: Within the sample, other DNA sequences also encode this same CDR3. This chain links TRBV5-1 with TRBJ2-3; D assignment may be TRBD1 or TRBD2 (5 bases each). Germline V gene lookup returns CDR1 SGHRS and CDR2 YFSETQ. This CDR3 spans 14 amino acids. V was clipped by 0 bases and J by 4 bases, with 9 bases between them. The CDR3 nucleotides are TGCGCCAGCAGCTTGGGGCAGGGACCAGATACGCAGTATTTT. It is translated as CASSLGQGPDTQYF.

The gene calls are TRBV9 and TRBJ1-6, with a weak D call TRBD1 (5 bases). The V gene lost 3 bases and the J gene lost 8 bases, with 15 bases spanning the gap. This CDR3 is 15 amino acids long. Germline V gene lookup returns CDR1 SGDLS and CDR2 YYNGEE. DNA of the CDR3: TGTGCCAGCAGCGCCCGCGCGGGGACCGATTCACCCCTCCACTTT. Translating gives CASSARAGTDSPLHF. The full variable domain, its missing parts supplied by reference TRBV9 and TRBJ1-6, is DSGVTQTPKHLITATGQRVTLRCSPRSGDLSVYWYQQSLDQGLQFLIQYYNGEERAKGNILERFSAQQFPDLHSELNLSSLELGDSALYFCASSARAGTDSPLHFGNGTRLTVT.

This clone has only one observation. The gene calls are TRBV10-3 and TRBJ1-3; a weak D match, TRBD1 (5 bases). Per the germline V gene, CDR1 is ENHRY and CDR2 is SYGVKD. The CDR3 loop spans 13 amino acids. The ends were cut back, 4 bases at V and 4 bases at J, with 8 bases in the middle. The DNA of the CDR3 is TGTGCCATCAGTGGACAGAAGGGAAACACCATATATTTT. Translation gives CAISGQKGNTIYF.

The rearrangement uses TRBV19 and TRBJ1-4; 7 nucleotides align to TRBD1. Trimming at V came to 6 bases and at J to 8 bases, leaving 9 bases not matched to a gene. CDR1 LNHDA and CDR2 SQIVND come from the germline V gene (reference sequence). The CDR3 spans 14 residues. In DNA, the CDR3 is TGTGCCAGTAGACCTACAGGGGCTCAGGAAAAACTGTTTTTT. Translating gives CASRPTGAQEKLFF.

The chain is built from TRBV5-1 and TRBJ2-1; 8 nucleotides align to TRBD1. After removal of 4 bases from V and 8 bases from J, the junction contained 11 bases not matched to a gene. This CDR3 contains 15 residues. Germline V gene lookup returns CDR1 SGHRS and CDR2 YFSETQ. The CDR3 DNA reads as TGCGCCAGCAGCCCCGGACAGGGCGCTTGGGATGAGCAGTTCTTC. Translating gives CASSPGQGAWDEQFF.

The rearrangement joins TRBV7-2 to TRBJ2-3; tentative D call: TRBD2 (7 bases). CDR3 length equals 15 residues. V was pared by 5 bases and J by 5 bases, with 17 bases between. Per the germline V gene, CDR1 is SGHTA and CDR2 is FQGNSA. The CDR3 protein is CASSDPRGAGDTQYF. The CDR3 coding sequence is TGTGCCAGCAGCGACCCACGGGGGGCGGGAGATACGCAGTATTTT.

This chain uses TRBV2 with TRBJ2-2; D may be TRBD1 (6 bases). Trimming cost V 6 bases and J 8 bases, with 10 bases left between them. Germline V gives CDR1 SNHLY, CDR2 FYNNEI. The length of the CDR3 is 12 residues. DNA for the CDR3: TGTGCCAGCAGCCACAGGGTAGGGGAGCTGTTTTTT. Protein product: CASSHRVGELFF.

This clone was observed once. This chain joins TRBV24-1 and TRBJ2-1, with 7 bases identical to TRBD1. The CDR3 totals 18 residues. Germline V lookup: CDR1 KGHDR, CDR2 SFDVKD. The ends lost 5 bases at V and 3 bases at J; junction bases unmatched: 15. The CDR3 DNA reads TGTGCCACCAGTGGAGACATCCGGGACAGCAAATTCTACAATGAGCAGTTCTTC. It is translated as CATSGDIRDSKFYNEQFF.

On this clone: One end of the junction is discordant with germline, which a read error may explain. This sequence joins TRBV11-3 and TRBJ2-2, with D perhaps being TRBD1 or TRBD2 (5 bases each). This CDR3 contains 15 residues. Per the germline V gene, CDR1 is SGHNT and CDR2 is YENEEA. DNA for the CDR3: TGTGCCAGCAGTCCTCAGGGAACGAACACCGGGGAGCTGCTTTTT. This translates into CASSPQGTNTGELLF.

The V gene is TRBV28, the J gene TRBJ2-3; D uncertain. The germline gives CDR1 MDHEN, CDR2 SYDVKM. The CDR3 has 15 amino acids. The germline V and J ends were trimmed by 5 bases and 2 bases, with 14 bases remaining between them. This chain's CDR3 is CASSRRKGNTDTQYF. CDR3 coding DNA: TGTGCCAGCAGTCGAAGGAAAGGAAACACAGATACGCAGTATTTT. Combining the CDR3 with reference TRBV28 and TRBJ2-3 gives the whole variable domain DVKVTQSSRYLVKRTGEKVFLECVQDMDHENMFWYRQDPGLGLRLIYFSYDVKMKEKGDIPEGYSVSREKKERFSLILESASTNQTSMYLCASSRRKGNTDTQYFGPGTRLTVL.

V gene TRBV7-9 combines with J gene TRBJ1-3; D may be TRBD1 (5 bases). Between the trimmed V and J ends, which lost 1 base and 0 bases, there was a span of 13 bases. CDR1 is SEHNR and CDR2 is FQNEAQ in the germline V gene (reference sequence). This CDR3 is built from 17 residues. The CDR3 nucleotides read TGTGCCAGCAGCTTAGGTCTCGGGGCCAGCTCTGGAAACACCATATATTTT. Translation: CASSLGLGASSGNTIYF.

The CDR3: CAIGLAGTLGDTQYF. The CDR3 DNA sequence: TGTGCCATCGGACTAGCGGGGACATTGGGAGATACGCAGTATTTT. The chain has TRBV7-8 and TRBJ2-3, with 12 bases fitting TRBD2. Per the germline V gene, CDR1 is SGHVS and CDR2 is FQNEAQ. V was pared by 10 bases and J by 5 bases, with 10 bases of the junction left unmatched. The length of the CDR3 is 15 residues.

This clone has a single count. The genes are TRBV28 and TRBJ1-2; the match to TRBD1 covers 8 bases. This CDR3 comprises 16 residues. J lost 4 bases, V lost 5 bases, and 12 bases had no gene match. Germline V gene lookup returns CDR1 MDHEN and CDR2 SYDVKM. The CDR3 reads CASSLAGGPFGYGYTF. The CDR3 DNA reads TGTGCCAGCAGTCTTGCAGGGGGCCCCTTTGGCTATGGCTACACCTTC.

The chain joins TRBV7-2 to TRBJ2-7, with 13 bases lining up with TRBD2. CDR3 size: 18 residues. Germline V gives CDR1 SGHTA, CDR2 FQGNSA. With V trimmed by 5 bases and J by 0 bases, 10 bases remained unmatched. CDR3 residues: CASSPRTSGGHHSYEQYF. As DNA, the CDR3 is TGTGCCAGCAGCCCCCGGACTAGCGGGGGCCACCACTCCTACGAGCAGTACTTC. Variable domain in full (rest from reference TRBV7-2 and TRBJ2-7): GAGVSQSPSNKVTEKGKDVELRCDPISGHTALYWYRQSLGQGLEFLIYFQGNSAPDKSGLPSDRFSAERTGGSVSTLTIQRTQQEDSAVYLCASSPRTSGGHHSYEQYFGPGTRLTVT.

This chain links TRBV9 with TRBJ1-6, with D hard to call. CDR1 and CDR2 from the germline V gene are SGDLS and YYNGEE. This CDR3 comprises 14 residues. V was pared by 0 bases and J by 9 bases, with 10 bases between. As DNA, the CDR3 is TGTGCCAGCAGCGTAGGGGAACGTAGTTCACCCCTCCACTTT. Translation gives CASSVGERSSPLHF.

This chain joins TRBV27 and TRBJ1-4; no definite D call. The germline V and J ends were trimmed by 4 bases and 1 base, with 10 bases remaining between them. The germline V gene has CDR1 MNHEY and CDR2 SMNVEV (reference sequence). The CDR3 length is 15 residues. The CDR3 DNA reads TGTGCCAGCAGTTCGGAGTGGGAAACTAATGAAAAACTGTTTTTT. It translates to CASSSEWETNEKLFF.

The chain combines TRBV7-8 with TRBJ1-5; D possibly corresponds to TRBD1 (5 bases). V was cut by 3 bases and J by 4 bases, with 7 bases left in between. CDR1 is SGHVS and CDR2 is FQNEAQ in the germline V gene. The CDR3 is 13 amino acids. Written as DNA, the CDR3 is TGTGCCAGCAGCTTCCCAGGGAATCAGCCCCAGCATTTT. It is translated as CASSFPGNQPQHF.

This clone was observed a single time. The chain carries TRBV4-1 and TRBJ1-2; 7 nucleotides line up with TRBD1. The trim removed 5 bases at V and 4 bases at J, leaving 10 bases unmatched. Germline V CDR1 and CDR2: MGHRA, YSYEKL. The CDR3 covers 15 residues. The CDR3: CASSALPGGVYGYTF. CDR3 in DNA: TGCGCCAGCAGCGCTCTACCAGGGGGGGTCTATGGCTACACCTTC.

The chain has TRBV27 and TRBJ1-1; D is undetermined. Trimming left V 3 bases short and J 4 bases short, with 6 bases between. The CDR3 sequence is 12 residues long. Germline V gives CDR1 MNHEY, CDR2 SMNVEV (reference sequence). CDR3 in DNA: TGTGCCAGCAGTTTCTTGGGCACTGAAGCTTTCTTT. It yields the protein CASSFLGTEAFF.

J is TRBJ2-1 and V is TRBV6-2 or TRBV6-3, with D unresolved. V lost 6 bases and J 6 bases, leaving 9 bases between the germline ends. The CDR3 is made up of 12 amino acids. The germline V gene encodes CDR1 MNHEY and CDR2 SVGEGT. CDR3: CASSQISNEQFF. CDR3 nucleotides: TGTGCCAGCAGCCAGATCAGCAATGAGCAGTTCTTC.

The CDR3 nucleotides are TGCAGCGTTGATTTACAGGCTAGCGGGGGGGTGCTGACAGATACGCAGTATTTT. Amino acid sequence: CSVDLQASGGVLTDTQYF. V usage is TRBV29-1 and J usage is TRBJ2-3, with TRBD2 matching over 12 bases. V shed 3 bases, J shed 3 bases, and the junction held 13 bases outside the gene matches. Germline lookup yields CDR1 SQVTM and CDR2 ANQGSEA. The CDR3 totals 18 residues.

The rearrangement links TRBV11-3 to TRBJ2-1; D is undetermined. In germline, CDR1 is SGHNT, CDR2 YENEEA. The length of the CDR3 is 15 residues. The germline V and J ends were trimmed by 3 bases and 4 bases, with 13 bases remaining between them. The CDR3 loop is CASSLQPSPYNEQFF. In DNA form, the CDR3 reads TGTGCCAGCAGCTTGCAGCCCTCACCTTACAATGAGCAGTTCTTC.

The CDR3 DNA sequence: TGTGCCAGCTCACCACTTCAGATAACAGATACGCAGTATTTT. It yields the protein CASSPLQITDTQYF. The gene calls are TRBV18 and TRBJ2-3; no clear D gene. CDR1 KGHSH and CDR2 LQKENI come from the germline V gene. CDR3 length equals 14 residues. Deletions cut 1 base from V and 3 bases from J, with 8 bases between.